Included here is one T cell receptor beta chain sequence, with context. Its antigen specificity is not known. The CDR3 does not end in the conserved phenylalanine or tryptophan, so this is likely a read error. This entry comes from a study of T cells in Graves' hyperthyroidism and ophthalmopathy (dated by TCRdb to the late 2010s). For the study in its entirety: Peripheral blood samples were taken at initial diagnosis, before any treatment was given. A discovery cohort of around 98 patients, roughly 40 with Graves' ophthalmopathy and roughly 59 with stable Graves' hyperthyroidism, was used to find distinguishing TCR V-J signatures. Prospective prediction of ophthalmopathy was tested in an independent validation cohort consisting of 18 to 20 hyperthyroidism patients and 15 or so patients who later progressed to ophthalmopathy. The 75 to 100 discovery patients were randomly split 7:3 into training and test sets. Thyroid tissue and blood T-cell repertoires from six Graves' hyperthyroidism patients were also compared in the study. Once sampling was done, hyperthyroidism patients were given methimazole at a starting dose of 30 mg daily, whereas ophthalmopathy patients were given high-dose intravenous methylprednisolone. The paper reports TCR Vbeta CDR3 sequencing of approximately 140 peripheral blood samples: around 45 ophthalmopathy, under 80 hyperthyroidism and approximately 17 progressor patients.

The TCR beta CDR3 regions were amplified from the RNA transcripts. The first round of RT-PCR for the TCR CDR3 was performed with the HTBI primer set and the Qiagen OneStep RT-PCR kit. Libraries were constructed in a second round of multiplex PCR, after which size selection and purification were carried out. Libraries were sequenced paired-end with 100 bp reads on an Illumina HiSeq2000. The source study handled its data this way. SOAPnuke was used to process the raw data, throwing out any read that contained adapters or uncalled bases, had a mean Phred below 15, or lacked an exact constant-primer or identifier match. COPE v1.2.5 was used to merge the high-quality paired reads, and each unique nucleotide sequence was defined as a clonotype. Clonotypes were aligned to IMGT TRBV, TRBD and TRBJ reference segments using MiTCR v1.1. The analysis was restricted to V-J combinations with a frequency above 0.0001, which together covered over 99% of the repertoires. A TCS score was defined as the ratio of F50 (clonal expansion) to E x V (chaos), with BLOSUM62-based TCRdist applied between CDR3 peptides within each V-J. Welch's t-statistics and random forest reduced 500 to 650 V-J features to around 14, which were used in a naive Bayes classifier (R e1071). TCRdb passed the public sequencing reads through fastp at Q25 and MiXCR, retaining productive beta sequences. Entries are consolidated by CDR3 protein sequence, retaining the most common genes and DNA. None of the V and J calls come from the authors' own analysis; TCRdb made them. This sample has a few hundred thousand distinct CDR3 sequences in its table, and around a sixth of those were observed once. The ten biggest clones cover under 7.5% of the sample.

The CDR3 sequence runs 13 residues, both termini included. Kept here is only the CDR3 DNA, which spans 39 bases and is read in frame from base 1. The germline V gene (reference sequence) supplies CDR1 SGHAT and CDR2 FQDESV. Graves' hyperthyroidism was defined as stable when no progression to ophthalmopathy occurred over 18 months of follow-up. Hyperthyroidism patients were newly diagnosed, with disease duration under 2 months, and aged 18 to 65 years. Any patient with an uncontrolled infection, another autoimmune disease, pregnancy or lactation was excluded. Clinical symptoms, serum thyroxine and TRAb, thyroid ultrasound, and orbital computed tomography formed the basis for the diagnoses. Ficoll-Paque density gradient centrifugation was used to isolate PBMCs from about 10 ml of fresh peripheral blood. Total RNA was extracted with Trizol reagent, and quality was checked on an Agilent 2100 Bioanalyzer.

On the study overall, not on this receptor specifically: In validation, progression to ophthalmopathy was predicted by the model with 70.59% sensitivity and 72% to 85% specificity, a median of roughly 6 months before onset. No statistical method was used to fix the sample size in advance, and group allocation was not hidden from the investigators. In cross-validation, a model built on a 13 V-J signature told ophthalmopathy apart from stable hyperthyroidism with over 85% sensitivity and 81% to 82% specificity, and in testing the same model reached 80%/75%. Most expanded thyroid clonotypes (frequency above 0.001) were also detected in blood, suggesting blood repertoires may reflect thyroid immune responses.

The chain is encoded by TRBV11-1 joined to TRBJ2-7; a weak D assignment points to TRBD2 (5 bases agree). The clonotype comes from a woman between 25 and 40 years old with Graves' hyperthyroidism. The specimen sequenced was blood. CDR3 loop: CTSSRGSGYEQYL. The nucleotide sequence reads as follows: TGTACCAGCAGCCGTGGGAGCGGTTACGAGCAGTACCTC.